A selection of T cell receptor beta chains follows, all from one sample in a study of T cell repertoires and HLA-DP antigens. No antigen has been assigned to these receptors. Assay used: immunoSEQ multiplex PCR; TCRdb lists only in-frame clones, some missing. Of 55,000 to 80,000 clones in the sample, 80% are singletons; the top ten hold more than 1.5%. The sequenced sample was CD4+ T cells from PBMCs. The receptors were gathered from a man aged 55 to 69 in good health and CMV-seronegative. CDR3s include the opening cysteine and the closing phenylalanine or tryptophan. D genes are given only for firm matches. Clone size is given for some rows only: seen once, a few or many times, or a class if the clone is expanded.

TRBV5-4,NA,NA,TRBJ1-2,TGTGCCAGCAGCTTGCCTTCCCGACAGGAAGCTAACTATGGCTACACCTTC,CASSLPSRQEANYGYTF
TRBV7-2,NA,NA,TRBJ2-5,TGTGCCAGCAGCTTAGAGGCGGGGGCGCTGGGAGAGACCCAGTACTTC,CASSLEAGALGETQYF
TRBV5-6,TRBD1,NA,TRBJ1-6,TGTGCCAGCAGCATAGGACAGGCTGGCTCCTATAATTCACCCCTCCACTTT,CASSIGQAGSYNSPLHF
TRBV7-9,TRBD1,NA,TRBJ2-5,TGTGCCACCGACAGGGAGGAGACCCAGTACTTC,CATDREETQYF
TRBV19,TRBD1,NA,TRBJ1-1,TGTGCCAGTAGTAGAAGAACAGGGGACACTGAAGCTTTCTTT,CASSRRTGDTEAFF
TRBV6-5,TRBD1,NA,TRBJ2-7,TGTGCCAGCAGATCCAGACAGGGGGCCTCCTACGAGCAGTACTTC,CASRSRQGASYEQYF
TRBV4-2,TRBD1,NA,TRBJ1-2,TGTGCCAGCAGCCGACCCGGGACAGGCGCTAACTATGGCTACACCTTC,CASSRPGTGANYGYTF
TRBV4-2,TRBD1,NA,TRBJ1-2,TGTGCCAGCAGCCAAGACTTCGGGACAGGGGGAGACTATGGCTACACCTTC,CASSQDFGTGGDYGYTF
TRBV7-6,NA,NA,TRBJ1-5,TGTGCCAGCAGCTTAGACAGAAATCAGCCCCAGCATTTT,CASSLDRNQPQHF
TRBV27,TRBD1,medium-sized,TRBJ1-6,TGTGCCAGCAGTTTAACAGGGGGCTCCTATAATTCACCCCTCCACTTT,CASSLTGGSYNSPLHF
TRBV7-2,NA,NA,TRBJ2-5,TGTGCCAGCAGCTCTATCCCCCAAGAGACCCAGTACTTC,CASSSIPQETQYF
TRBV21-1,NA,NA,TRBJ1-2,TGTGCCAGCGGAGAGGGGGCGGAAGGCTACACCTTC,CASGEGAEGYTF
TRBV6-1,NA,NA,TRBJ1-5,TGTGCCAGCAGCCTGGGGGCTGAGGGGCAGCCCCAGCATTTT,CASSLGAEGQPQHF
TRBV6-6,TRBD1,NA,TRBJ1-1,TGTGCCAGCAGTTTGGCCGGGACAGGGGGCACTGAAGCTTTCTTT,CASSLAGTGGTEAFF
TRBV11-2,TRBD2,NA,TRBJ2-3,TGTGCCAGCAGCTCCACTAGCGGGAGTAGTACGCAGTATTTT,CASSSTSGSSTQYF
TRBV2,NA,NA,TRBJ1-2,TGTGCCAGGGCGGGAGGGGCTAACTATGGCTACACCTTC,CARAGGANYGYTF
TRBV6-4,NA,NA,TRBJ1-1,TGTGCCAGCAGACAACAGGAGAACACTGAAGCTTTCTTT,CASRQQENTEAFF
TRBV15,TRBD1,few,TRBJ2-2,TGTGCCACCAGCATCCAGGACAGGAAGGAAGGGAACACCGGGGAGCTGTTTTTT,CATSIQDRKEGNTGELFF